The rows below give T cell receptor beta chains drawn from one sample of a study of human T cells and chemical hapten exposure. From the RACE reads, TCRdb called clonotypes with MiXCR, one entry per CDR3 protein. This table holds about 120,000 distinct CDR3 sequences, around 13% found once. The specimen comprised whole blood, sampled in connection with sensitization to the hapten diphenylcyclopropenone (DPC). The receptors shown here come from a man aged 18 to 29 with alopecia areata. Some clones in this sample may be carry-over from other donors' samples. The CDR3 runs from the conserved cysteine through the conserved F or W. The D gene is left open where the match is weak. Expanded clones get a size class; other rows say once, few or many, or leave the size out.

j_call: TRBJ2-3
clone_size: many
d_call: .
v_call: TRBV5-4
cdr3_nt: TGTGCCAGCAGCTTGAAAGTAGTGGCGGGAAACACAGATACGCAGTATTTT
cdr3_aa: CASSLKVVAGNTDTQYF

j_call: TRBJ2-1
clone_size: .
d_call: .
v_call: TRBV5-1
cdr3_nt: TGCGCCAGCAGCTTGGGACAGGTAGACAATGAGCAGTTCTTC
cdr3_aa: CASSLGQVDNEQFF

j_call: TRBJ2-7
clone_size: .
d_call: .
v_call: TRBV6-5
cdr3_nt: TGTGCCAGCAGTTACGGCCCCTACGAGCAGTACTTC
cdr3_aa: CASSYGPYEQYF

j_call: TRBJ1-1
clone_size: .
d_call: TRBD1
v_call: TRBV29-1
cdr3_nt: TGCAGCGTTTACGGGACAGGGGAACACACTGAAGCTTTCTTT
cdr3_aa: CSVYGTGEHTEAFF

j_call: TRBJ2-1
clone_size: .
d_call: .
v_call: TRBV9
cdr3_nt: TGTGCCAGCAGCACCCGGGAGAAGGGGGGCAATGAGCAGTTCTTC
cdr3_aa: CASSTREKGGNEQFF

j_call: TRBJ2-2
clone_size: few
d_call: TRBD1
v_call: TRBV4-3
cdr3_nt: TGCGCCAGCAGCCACCCGACAGGGGGCAGGAACACCGGGGAGCTGTTTTTT
cdr3_aa: CASSHPTGGRNTGELFF

j_call: TRBJ1-1
clone_size: many
d_call: .
v_call: TRBV4-3
cdr3_nt: TGCGCCAGCAGCCTCCTGCAGGGGAGCACTGAAGCTTTCTTT
cdr3_aa: CASSLLQGSTEAFF

j_call: TRBJ2-7
clone_size: many
d_call: TRBD1
v_call: TRBV19
cdr3_nt: TGTGCCAGTAGTATATCGGACAGGGGCCCCAACGAGCAGTACTTC
cdr3_aa: CASSISDRGPNEQYF

j_call: TRBJ1-4
clone_size: .
d_call: .
v_call: TRBV12-3/TRBV12-4
cdr3_nt: TGTGTCAGCAGTTTACACAGGCAGGGTGAAAAACTGTTTTTT
cdr3_aa: CVSSLHRQGEKLFF

j_call: TRBJ1-4
clone_size: .
d_call: TRBD1
v_call: TRBV6-5
cdr3_nt: TGTGCCAGCTCACGAACGGGACAGTTAACTAATGAAAAACTGTTTTTT
cdr3_aa: CASSRTGQLTNEKLFF

j_call: TRBJ1-2
clone_size: .
d_call: .
v_call: TRBV6-1
cdr3_nt: TGTGCCAGCAGTGAAGTGGTCCGCAGCGCTAACTATGGCTACACCTTC
cdr3_aa: CASSEVVRSANYGYTF

j_call: TRBJ2-2
clone_size: .
d_call: .
v_call: TRBV20-1
cdr3_nt: TGCAGTGCTAGGGGGGACTGGACTAACACCGGGGAGCTGTTTTTT
cdr3_aa: CSARGDWTNTGELFF

j_call: TRBJ1-2
clone_size: .
d_call: .
v_call: TRBV4-3
cdr3_nt: TGCGCCAGCAGCCAAGGTGGTGGGGGCGCGTATGGCTACACCTTC
cdr3_aa: CASSQGGGGAYGYTF

j_call: TRBJ2-5
clone_size: .
d_call: .
v_call: TRBV10-3
cdr3_nt: TGTGCCATCAGTGAGTCTGCGGAGACCCAGTACTTC
cdr3_aa: CAISESAETQYF

j_call: TRBJ1-5
clone_size: few
d_call: .
v_call: TRBV12-3/TRBV12-4
cdr3_nt: TGTGCCAGCAGTTTAGGGCAGGTTAATCAGCCCCAGCATTTT
cdr3_aa: CASSLGQVNQPQHF

j_call: TRBJ2-4
clone_size: .
d_call: .
v_call: TRBV20-1
cdr3_nt: TGCAGTGCTAGATCCCCAGATTCCAAAAACATTCAGTACTTC
cdr3_aa: CSARSPDSKNIQYF

j_call: TRBJ1-5
clone_size: .
d_call: TRBD1
v_call: TRBV6-2/TRBV6-3
cdr3_nt: TGTGCCAGCAGTTACTTTGACAGGGAAAATCAGCCCCAGCATTTT
cdr3_aa: CASSYFDRENQPQHF

j_call: TRBJ1-6
clone_size: .
d_call: TRBD1
v_call: TRBV11-2
cdr3_nt: TGTGCCAGCAGCTTGACAGGGGGTTCACCCCTCCACTTT
cdr3_aa: CASSLTGGSPLHF

j_call: TRBJ1-2
clone_size: .
d_call: .
v_call: TRBV6-7
cdr3_nt: TGTGCCAGCAGTCCCCGGGACGGCCGATGGGCTAACTATGGCTACACCTTC
cdr3_aa: CASSPRDGRWANYGYTF

j_call: TRBJ2-2
clone_size: few
d_call: .
v_call: TRBV27
cdr3_nt: TGTGCCAGCAGTATAAGGGTTAGGGCTAACACCGGGGAGCTGTTTTTT
cdr3_aa: CASSIRVRANTGELFF

j_call: TRBJ2-7
clone_size: .
d_call: .
v_call: TRBV4-3
cdr3_nt: TGCGCCAGCAGCCAAGATCTAAATGCCTACGAGCAGTACTTC
cdr3_aa: CASSQDLNAYEQYF